Reported below is one T cell receptor beta chain. What it binds is not known. The sample comes from a study of OX40 agonist ivuxolimab in advanced cancers. Whole-study context: All patients had ivuxolimab intravenously every 2 weeks at 0.01 to 10 mg/kg. Averaging about 60 years in age, with a range of roughly 20 to 90, the cohort was approximately 87% male.

V lost 0 bases and J lost 5, with 16 bases in between. From germline, CDR1 is MGHRA and CDR2 YSYEKL. The length of the CDR3 is 17 residues. Repertoires were generated with immunoSEQ multiplex PCR, while TCRdb's copy carries only in-frame clones and drops some. The data contain about 50,000 clones, 60% to 80% of them seen just once; the ten biggest clones take up approximately 2.3%. Study results and caveats: There was clonal expansion of CD4+ and CD8+ blood T cells by week 6 at 0.1 to 3.0 mg/kg.

The source of this sequence is an adult with an advanced solid tumor such as melanoma, head and neck, liver or kidney cancer. Sequenced material: CD4+ or CD8+ T cells sorted from blood, taken in a trial of the OX40 agonist ivuxolimab. V usage is TRBV4-1 and J usage is TRBJ1-4; no reliable D call. The CDR3 DNA is TGCGCCAGCAGCCAAGAATCGACGGCAGCATCAAATGAAAAACTGTTTTTT. Translation: CASSQESTAASNEKLFF.